These T cell receptor beta chains were read from a single sample in a study of T-cell reconstitution after alpha-beta-depleted transplantation in children. One entry per CDR3 protein results from TCRdb running MiXCR on the PCR reads. The repertoire consists of some 530,000 distinct CDR3 sequences, with approximately 13% occurring once and the leading ten covering about 5.4%. Material: PBMCs from the stem cell graft donor, obtained from the stem cell graft. The origin of the receptors is a human donor who donated a stem cell graft to a child with combined immunodeficiency. Both conserved end residues are part of each CDR3.

V gene	J gene	CDR3 protein
TRBV20-1	TRBJ1-4	CSARSGGDGEKLFF
TRBV4-3	TRBJ2-5	CASSQGIYETQYF
TRBV27	TRBJ2-1	CASSAGVHEQFF
TRBV5-1	TRBJ2-5	CASSWDRRTQYF
TRBV4-3	TRBJ2-7	CASSQEAGHYEQYF
TRBV2	TRBJ2-7	CASSETGTGHEQYF
TRBV6-5	TRBJ2-7	CASSSPLYRTYRLGDEQYF
TRBV21-1	TRBJ1-2	CASSHPMEGYTF
TRBV7-9	TRBJ1-4	CASSFLTRTNEKLFF
TRBV5-1	TRBJ2-7	CASSLAGGPDYEQYF
TRBV6-5	TRBJ2-7	CASSSRQGRGYEQYF
TRBV12-3/TRBV12-4	TRBJ2-2	CASSMGRRTNTGELFF
TRBV11-2	TRBJ2-5	CASSFWTTEQETQYF
TRBV12-3/TRBV12-4	TRBJ2-5	CASSFQREGRETQYF
TRBV29-1	TRBJ2-4	CSVRVAGVKNIQYF
TRBV9	TRBJ2-5	CASSESPGTGQETQYF
TRBV7-3	TRBJ2-3	CASSLTGSHTDTQYF
TRBV15	TRBJ2-7	CATSAGHEQYF
TRBV29-1	TRBJ2-5	CSVGRHQETQYF
TRBV9	TRBJ2-2	CASSVGLAVGELFF
TRBV27	TRBJ1-1	CASRRGDTYTEAFF
TRBV20-1	TRBJ2-1	CSAIRQGGHNEQFF
TRBV12-3/TRBV12-4	TRBJ2-7	CASMRGYEQYF
TRBV19	TRBJ2-6	CASTPFTGYSGANVLTF
TRBV20-1	TRBJ2-6	CSVPFWGDFSGANVLTF
TRBV20-1	TRBJ2-3	CSAPSSSGGTTDTQYF
TRBV5-6	TRBJ2-6	CASSMSGANVLTF
TRBV7-9	TRBJ2-7	CASSLFRGHEQYF
TRBV7-6	TRBJ2-1	CASSKDRDNEQFF
TRBV29-1	TRBJ2-3	CSSTGSTDTQYF
TRBV29-1	TRBJ2-5	CSVEAPTAYQETQYF
TRBV29-1	TRBJ2-7	CSVILSTGTSGEQYF
TRBV9	TRBJ2-7	CASSVPFLAGGSEQYF
TRBV6-2/TRBV6-3	TRBJ1-1	CASSWDRAATEAFF
TRBV4-3	TRBJ2-7	CASSQRGAPDEQYF
TRBV12-3/TRBV12-4	TRBJ2-5	CASSLVASDATQYF
TRBV12-3/TRBV12-4	TRBJ2-7	CATRQGASYEQYF
TRBV12-3/TRBV12-4	TRBJ2-1	CASSSVGEDNEQFF
TRBV25-1	TRBJ1-1	CASSEPTGRAFF
TRBV9	TRBJ2-1	CASSVGGLAGGEQFF
TRBV7-3	TRBJ2-1	CASSLAQGAYNEQFF
TRBV6-2/TRBV6-3	TRBJ2-3	CASSYLPDTQYF
TRBV29-1	TRBJ2-1	CSVEQSPVPNEQFF
TRBV10-2	TRBJ1-3	CASSNDRESGNTIYF
TRBV5-1	TRBJ2-3	CASSSLPTTSTDTQYF